This T cell receptor beta chain is from a study of early T cells in non-severe SARS-CoV-2 infection. The wider study: Alpha and beta chains were unpaired, from unsorted whole-blood bulk RNA. Study-wide findings and caveats: VDJdb-based annotation leaned toward anti-spike CD8 responses and missed private and CD4 specificities.

Between the trimmed V and J ends, which lost 6 bases and 0 bases, there was a span of 14 bases. The CDR3 totals 16 residues. Germline CDR1 reads SGHTA; CDR2 reads FQGTGA. Individual cDNA molecules received unique molecular identifiers. In TCRdb, the 5' RACE reads were re-called with MiXCR into one record per CDR3 protein. Of tens of thousands of distinct CDR3 sequences in the sample, about 4.9% were seen once. At least ten counts were recorded for this clonotype. Its antigen is as yet unknown. The clonotype comes from an adult who was a healthcare worker with PCR-confirmed SARS-CoV-2 infection or an uninfected control (not recorded which). The rearrangement links TRBV7-3 to TRBJ2-2; possible D gene TRBD2, 7 bases. Sequenced material: whole blood. CDR3 DNA sequence: TGTGCCAGCAGTCCCTCCGGGGGGCCGAACACCGGGGAGCTGTTTTTT. This codes for CASSPSGGPNTGELFF.